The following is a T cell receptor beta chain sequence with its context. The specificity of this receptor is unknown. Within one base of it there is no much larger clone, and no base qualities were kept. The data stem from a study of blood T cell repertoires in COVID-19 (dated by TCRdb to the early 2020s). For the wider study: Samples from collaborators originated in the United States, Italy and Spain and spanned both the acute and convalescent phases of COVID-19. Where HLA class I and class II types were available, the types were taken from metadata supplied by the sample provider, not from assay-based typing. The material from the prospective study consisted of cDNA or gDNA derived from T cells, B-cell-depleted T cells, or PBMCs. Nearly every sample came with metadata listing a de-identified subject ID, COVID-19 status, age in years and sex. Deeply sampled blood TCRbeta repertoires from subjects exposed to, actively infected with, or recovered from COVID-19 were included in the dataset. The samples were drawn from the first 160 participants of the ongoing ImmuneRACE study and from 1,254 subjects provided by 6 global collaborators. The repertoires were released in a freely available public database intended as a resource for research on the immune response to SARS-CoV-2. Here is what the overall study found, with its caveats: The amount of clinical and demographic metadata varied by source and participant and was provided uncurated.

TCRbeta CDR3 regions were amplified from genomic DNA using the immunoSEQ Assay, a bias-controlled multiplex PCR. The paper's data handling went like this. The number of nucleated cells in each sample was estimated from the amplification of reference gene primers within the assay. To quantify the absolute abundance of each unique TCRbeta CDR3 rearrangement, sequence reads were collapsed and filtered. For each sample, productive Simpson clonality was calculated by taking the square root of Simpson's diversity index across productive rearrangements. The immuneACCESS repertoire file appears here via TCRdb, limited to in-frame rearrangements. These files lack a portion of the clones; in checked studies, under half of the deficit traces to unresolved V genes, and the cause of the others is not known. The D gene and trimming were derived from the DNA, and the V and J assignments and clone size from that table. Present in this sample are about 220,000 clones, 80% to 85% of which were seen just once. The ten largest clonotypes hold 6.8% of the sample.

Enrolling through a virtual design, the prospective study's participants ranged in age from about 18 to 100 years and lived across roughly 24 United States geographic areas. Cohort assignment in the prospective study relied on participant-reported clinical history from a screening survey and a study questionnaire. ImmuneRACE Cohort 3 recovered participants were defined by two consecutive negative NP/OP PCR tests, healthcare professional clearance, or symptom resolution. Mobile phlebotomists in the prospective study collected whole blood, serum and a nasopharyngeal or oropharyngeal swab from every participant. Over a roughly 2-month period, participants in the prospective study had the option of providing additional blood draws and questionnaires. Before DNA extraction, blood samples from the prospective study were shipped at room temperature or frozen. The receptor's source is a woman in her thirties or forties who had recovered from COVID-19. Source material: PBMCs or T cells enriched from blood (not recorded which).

The CDR3 here reads CASSQEWSAGELFF. The nucleotide sequence reads TGCGCCAGCAGCCAAGAATGGAGCGCCGGGGAGCTGTTTTTT. The V gene is TRBV4-1 and the J gene is TRBJ2-2; the D gene remains uncertain. Including the terminal cysteine and phenylalanine, the CDR3 comprises 14 residues. The sequence is cut down to CDR3 DNA, 42 bases in frame from base 1. The CDR1 and CDR2 encoded by the germline V gene are MGHRA and YSYEKL. Trimming removed 0 bases from V and 6 bases from J, leaving 8 bases between the germline ends.